The present T cell receptor (beta chain) was sequenced within a study of T-cell reconstitution after alpha-beta-depleted transplantation in children. In the case of this clonotype: Its antigen remains unidentified.

The authors prepared the TCRbeta library with unique molecular identifiers. TCRdb called the PCR reads again in MiXCR, with one record for every CDR3 protein. The sample has around 450,000 distinct CDR3 sequences; over 9.5% are singletons. Study observations and caveats: The origin of alpha-beta T cells about two months after transplant was reportedly several hundred expanded graft clones. It was newly produced T cells that mostly accounted for T-cell counts and diversity one year after transplant. Surviving recipient T cells and thymic progenitors accounted for the high day-60 TCRbeta diversity observed in some patients.

The germline gives CDR1 SGHAT, CDR2 FQNNGV. This CDR3 region has 20 residues. V gave up 1 base and J gave up 0 bases, with 21 bases separating them. This sequence joins TRBV11-2 and TRBJ2-2, with D possibly being TRBD1 (6 bases). This clonotype was sampled from a child under 10 years old with inherited bone marrow failure, due to receive a stem cell transplant. Material: PBMCs, obtained before TCRalphabeta/CD19-depleted stem cell transplant. The CDR3: CASSLGLGHRGYANTGELFF. The CDR3, as DNA: TGTGCCAGCAGCTTAGGATTGGGACATAGGGGCTACGCGAACACCGGGGAGCTGTTTTTT.